This T cell receptor beta chain originates from a study of T-cell reconstitution after alpha-beta-depleted transplantation in children. Study-level points and caveats: Several hundred expanded graft clones reportedly were the source of alpha-beta T cells about two months after transplant.

A library of TCRbeta sequences, prepared with unique molecular identifiers, was generated. One entry per CDR3 protein results from TCRdb running MiXCR on the PCR reads. The sample yields some 200,000 distinct CDR3 sequences, about 8.4% seen once. This clonotype showed up just a few times. Its antigen is as yet unknown. This TCR was sampled from a male patient aged 2-10 years who had a stem cell transplant for acute myeloid leukemia, so the T cells may come from the graft donor. The specimen was PBMCs, mostly from graft donor cells, collected 360 days after TCRalphabeta/CD19-depleted stem cell transplant.

In DNA form, the CDR3 reads TGTGCCAGCAGCTGGGGGACCCGGGGACGGACAGATACGCAGTATTTT. It yields the protein CASSWGTRGRTDTQYF. The V call is TRBV7-2, the J call TRBJ2-3; possibly TRBD1 or TRBD2 for D (5 bases each). Trimming removed 4 bases from V and 3 bases from J, with 17 bases in between. Germline CDR1 and CDR2: SGHTA and FQGNSA. This CDR3 region has 16 residues.